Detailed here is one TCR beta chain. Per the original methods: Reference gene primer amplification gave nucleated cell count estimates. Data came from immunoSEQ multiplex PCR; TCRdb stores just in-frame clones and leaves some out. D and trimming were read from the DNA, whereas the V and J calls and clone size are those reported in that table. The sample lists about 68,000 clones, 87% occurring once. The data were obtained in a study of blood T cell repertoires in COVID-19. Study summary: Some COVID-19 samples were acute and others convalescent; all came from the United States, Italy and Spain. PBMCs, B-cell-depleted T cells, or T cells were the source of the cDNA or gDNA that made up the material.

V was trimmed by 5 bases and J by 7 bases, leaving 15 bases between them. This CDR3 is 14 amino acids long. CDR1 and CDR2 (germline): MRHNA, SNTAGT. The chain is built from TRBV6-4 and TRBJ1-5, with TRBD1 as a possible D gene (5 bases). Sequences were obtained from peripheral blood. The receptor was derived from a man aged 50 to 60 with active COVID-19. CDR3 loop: CASSPNGRGQPQHF. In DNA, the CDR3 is TGTGCCAGCAGTCCAAACGGGAGGGGCCAGCCCCAGCATTTT.